Below, one T cell receptor beta chain is given with its context. Many counts were recorded for this clone. Which antigen it targets is not known. No much larger clonotype is one base removed from it; base qualities were not supplied. The germline V gene encodes CDR1 DFQATT and CDR2 SNEGSKA (reference sequence). From the cysteine through the phenylalanine, the CDR3 covers 15 amino acids. Just CDR3 DNA is preserved here, 45 bases in frame from base 1. Unmatched junction bases come to 9, with V trimmed by 2 bases and J by 3 bases. The library was made by PCR. These reads were obtained on an Illumina HiSeq 4000. High-throughput sequencing was used to profile the CDR3 region of the TCR beta-chain in every patient. On the study's bioinformatics: A classifier to discriminate distant-metastatic papillary thyroid cancer patients was built from CDR3 differences across clinicopathological groups. The Shannon index was used to assess repertoire diversity, and the Morisita-Horn index was used to assess tumor-blood repertoire similarity. TCRdb passed the public sequencing reads through fastp at Q25 and MiXCR, retaining productive beta sequences. TCRdb's processing, not the study's, gives the V and J calls here. Present in this sample are around 22,000 clones, 22% of which were seen just once. The leading ten clones occupy around 6.9% of the sample.

Before undergoing thyroid surgery, none of the patients had been given any kind of treatment. The study retrospectively analysed patient clinical samples collected from the early 2010s to the late 2010s using T-cell receptor beta sequencing. This entry comes from a study of metastatic and nonmetastatic thyroid tumors (TCRdb year 2020). Describing the broader study: Repertoires from peripheral blood and from tumor or nodule tissue samples of malignant and benign thyroid patients were compared.

Findings and caveats that apply to the study as a whole: TCR beta diversity was reported as significantly higher in malignant tumors than in benign nodules, in both blood and tumor samples.

The V gene is TRBV20-1 and the J gene is TRBJ2-7, with 8 middle bases fitting TRBD1. The sequencing sample was made of blood. The clonotype comes from a female donor with papillary thyroid cancer or a benign thyroid nodule (not recorded which). Some clones in this sample may be carry-over from other donors' samples. The CDR3 sequence is CSARHPAQGGYEQYF. The sequence in DNA is TGCAGTGCTAGACACCCGGCACAGGGGGGCTACGAGCAGTACTTC.